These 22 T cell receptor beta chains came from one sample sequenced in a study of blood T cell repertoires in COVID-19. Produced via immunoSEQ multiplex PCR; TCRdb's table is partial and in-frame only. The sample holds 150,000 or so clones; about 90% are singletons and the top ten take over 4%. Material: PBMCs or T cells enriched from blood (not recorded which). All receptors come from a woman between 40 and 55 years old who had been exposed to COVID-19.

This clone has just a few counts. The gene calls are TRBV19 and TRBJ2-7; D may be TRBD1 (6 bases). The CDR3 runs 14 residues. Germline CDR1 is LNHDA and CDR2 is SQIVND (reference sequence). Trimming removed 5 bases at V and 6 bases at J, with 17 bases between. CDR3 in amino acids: CASSPQGSTGEQYF. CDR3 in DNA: TGTGCCAGTAGTCCACAGGGATCCACGGGCGAGCAGTACTTC. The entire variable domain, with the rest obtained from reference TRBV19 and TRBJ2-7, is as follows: DGGITQSPKYLFRKEGQNVTLSCEQNLNHDAMYWYRQDPGQGLRLIYYSQIVNDFQKGDIAEGYSVSREKKESFPLTVTSAQKNPTAFYLCASSPQGSTGEQYFGPGTRLTVT.

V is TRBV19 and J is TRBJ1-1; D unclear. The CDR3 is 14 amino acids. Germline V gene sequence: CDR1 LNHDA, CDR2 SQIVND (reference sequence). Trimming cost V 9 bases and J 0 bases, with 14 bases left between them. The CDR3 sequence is CARRTQRLNTEAFF. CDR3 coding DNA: TGTGCCAGAAGGACTCAGCGGTTGAACACTGAAGCTTTCTTT.

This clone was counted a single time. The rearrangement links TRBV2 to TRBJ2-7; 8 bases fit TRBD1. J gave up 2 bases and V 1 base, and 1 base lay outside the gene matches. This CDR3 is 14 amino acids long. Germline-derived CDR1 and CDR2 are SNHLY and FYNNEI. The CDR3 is CASSEGTGTYEQYF. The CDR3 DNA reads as TGTGCCAGCAGTGAAGGGACAGGGACCTACGAGCAGTACTTC.

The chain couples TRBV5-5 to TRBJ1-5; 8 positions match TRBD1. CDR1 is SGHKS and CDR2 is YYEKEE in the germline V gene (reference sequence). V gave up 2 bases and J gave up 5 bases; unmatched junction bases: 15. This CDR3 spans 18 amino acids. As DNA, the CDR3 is TGTGCCAGCAGCTTACGCCGGACAGGGTTTTTATCGGATCAGCCCCAGCATTTT. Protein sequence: CASSLRRTGFLSDQPQHF. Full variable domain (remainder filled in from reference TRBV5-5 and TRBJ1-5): DAGVTQSPTHLIKTRGQQVTLRCSPISGHKSVSWYQQVLGQGPQFIFQYYEKEERGRGNFPDRFSARQFPNYSSELNVNALLLGDSALYLCASSLRRTGFLSDQPQHFGDGTRLSIL.

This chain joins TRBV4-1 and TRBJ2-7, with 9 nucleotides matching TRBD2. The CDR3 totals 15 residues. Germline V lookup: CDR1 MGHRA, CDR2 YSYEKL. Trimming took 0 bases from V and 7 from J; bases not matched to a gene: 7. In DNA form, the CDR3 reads TGCGCCAGCAGCCAAGACCGGCTAGCGGGGAGGGAGCAGTACTTC. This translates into CASSQDRLAGREQYF.

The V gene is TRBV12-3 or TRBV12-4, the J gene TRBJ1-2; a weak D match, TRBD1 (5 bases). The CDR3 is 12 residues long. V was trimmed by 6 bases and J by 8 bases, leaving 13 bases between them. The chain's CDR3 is CASSRQSRGYTF. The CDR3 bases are TGTGCCAGCAGCCGACAGTCCCGGGGCTACACCTTC.

CDR3 DNA sequence: TGTGCCAGCAGTGAGCGCAGGGGGAACTATGGCTACACCTTC. Protein: CASSERRGNYGYTF. The chain has TRBV6-1 and TRBJ1-2, with TRBD1 matching over 7 bases. CDR1 MNHNS and CDR2 SASEGT come from the germline V gene. There are 14 residues in the CDR3. V gave up 3 bases and J gave up 2 bases; unmatched junction bases: 3.

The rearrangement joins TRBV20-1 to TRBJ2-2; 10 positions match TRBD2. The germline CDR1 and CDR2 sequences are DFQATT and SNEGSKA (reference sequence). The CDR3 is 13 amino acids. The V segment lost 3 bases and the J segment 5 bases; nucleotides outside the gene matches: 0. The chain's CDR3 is CSASSGGTGELFF. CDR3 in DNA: TGCAGTGCTAGTAGCGGGGGGACCGGGGAGCTGTTTTTT.

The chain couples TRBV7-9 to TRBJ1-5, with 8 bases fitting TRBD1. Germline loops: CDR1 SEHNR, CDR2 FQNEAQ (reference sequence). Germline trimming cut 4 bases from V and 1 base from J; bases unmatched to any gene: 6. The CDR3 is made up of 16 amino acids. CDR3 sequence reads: CASSSMDRASNQPQHF. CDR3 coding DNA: TGTGCCAGCAGCTCAATGGACAGGGCGAGCAATCAGCCCCAGCATTTT.

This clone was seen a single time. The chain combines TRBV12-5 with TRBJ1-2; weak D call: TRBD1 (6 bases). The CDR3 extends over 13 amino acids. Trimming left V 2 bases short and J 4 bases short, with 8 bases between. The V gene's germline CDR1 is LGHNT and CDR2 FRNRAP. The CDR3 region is CASGLTGIYGYTF. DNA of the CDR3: TGTGCTAGTGGTTTGACAGGGATCTATGGCTACACCTTC.

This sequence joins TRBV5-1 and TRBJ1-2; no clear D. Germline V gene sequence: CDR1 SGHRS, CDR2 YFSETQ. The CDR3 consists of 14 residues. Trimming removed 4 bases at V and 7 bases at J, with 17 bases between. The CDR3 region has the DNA TGCGCCAGCAGCGCAACTAGACAAGCAGGTGGCTACACCTTC. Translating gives CASSATRQAGGYTF.

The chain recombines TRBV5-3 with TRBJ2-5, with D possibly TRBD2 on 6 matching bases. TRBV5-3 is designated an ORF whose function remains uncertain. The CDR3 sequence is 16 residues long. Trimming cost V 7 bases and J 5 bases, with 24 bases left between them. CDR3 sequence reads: CARGRKLVLRGETQYF. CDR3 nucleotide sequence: TGTGCCAGAGGGAGAAAGCTAGTTTTACGGGGGGAGACCCAGTACTTC.

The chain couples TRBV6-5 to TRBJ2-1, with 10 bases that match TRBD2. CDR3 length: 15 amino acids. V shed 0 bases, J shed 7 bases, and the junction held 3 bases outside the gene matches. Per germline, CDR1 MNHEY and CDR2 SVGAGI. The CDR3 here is CASSYSASGSNEQFF. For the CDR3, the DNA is TGTGCCAGCAGTTACTCGGCTAGCGGGAGTAATGAGCAGTTCTTC.

The CDR3 loop reads CASSFRDRDSPLHF. Here the CDR3 DNA reads TGTGCCAGCAGCTTTCGGGACAGGGATTCACCCCTCCACTTT. The V call is TRBV5-8, the J call TRBJ1-6, with 9 bases identical to TRBD1. Germline CDR1 SGHTS, CDR2 YDEGEE. There are 14 residues in the CDR3. With V trimmed by 2 bases and J by 8 bases, 2 bases remained unmatched.

The CDR3 DNA is TGCAGCGTGGCCGGGACAAATGAAAAACTGTTTTTT. Translated: CSVAGTNEKLFF. The chain joins TRBV29-1 to TRBJ1-4; weak D call: TRBD1 (6 bases). Trimming shortened V by 6 bases and J by 5 bases, and 10 bases separated the two germline ends. The CDR3 covers 12 residues. The germline CDR1 and CDR2 sequences are SQVTM and ANQGSEA.

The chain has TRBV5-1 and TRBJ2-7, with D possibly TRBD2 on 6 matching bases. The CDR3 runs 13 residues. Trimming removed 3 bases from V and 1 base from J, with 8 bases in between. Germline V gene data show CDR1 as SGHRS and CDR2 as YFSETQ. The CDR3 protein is CASSSTRSYEQYF. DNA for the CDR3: TGCGCCAGCAGCTCGACTAGATCCTACGAGCAGTACTTC. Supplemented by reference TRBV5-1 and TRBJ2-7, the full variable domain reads KAGVTQTPRYLIKTRGQQVTLSCSPISGHRSVSWYQQTPGQGLQFLFEYFSETQRNKGNFPGRFSGRQFSNSRSEMNVSTLELGDSALYLCASSSTRSYEQYFGPGTRLTVT.

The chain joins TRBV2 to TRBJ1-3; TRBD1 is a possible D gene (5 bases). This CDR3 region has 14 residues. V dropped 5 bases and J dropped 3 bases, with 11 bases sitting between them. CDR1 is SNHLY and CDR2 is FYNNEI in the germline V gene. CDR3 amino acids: CASSRGHLGNTIYF. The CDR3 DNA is TGTGCCAGCAGTCGTGGACACCTTGGAAACACCATATATTTT. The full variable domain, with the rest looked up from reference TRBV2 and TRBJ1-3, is EPEVTQTPSHQVTQMGQEVILRCVPISNHLYFYWYRQILGQKVEFLVSFYNNEISEKSEIFDDQFSVERPDGSNFTLKIRSTKLEDSAMYFCASSRGHLGNTIYFGEGSWLTVV.

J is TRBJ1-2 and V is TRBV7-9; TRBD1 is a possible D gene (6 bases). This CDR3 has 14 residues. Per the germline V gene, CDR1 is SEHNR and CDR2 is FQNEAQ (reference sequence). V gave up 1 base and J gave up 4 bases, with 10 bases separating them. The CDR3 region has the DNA TGTGCCAGCAGCTTAGACAGGGCGGGCTATGGCTACACCTTC. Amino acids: CASSLDRAGYGYTF.

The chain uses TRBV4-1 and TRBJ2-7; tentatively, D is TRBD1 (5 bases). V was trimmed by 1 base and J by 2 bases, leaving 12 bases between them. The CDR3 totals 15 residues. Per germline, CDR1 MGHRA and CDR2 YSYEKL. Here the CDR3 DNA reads TGCGCCAGCAGCCAAGTCTCAGGGCGCCCCTACGAGCAGTACTTC. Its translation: CASSQVSGRPYEQYF.

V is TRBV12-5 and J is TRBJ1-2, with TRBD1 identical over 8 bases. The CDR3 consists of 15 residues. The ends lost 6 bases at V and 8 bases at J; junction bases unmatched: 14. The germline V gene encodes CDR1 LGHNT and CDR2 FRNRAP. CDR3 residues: CASGPPDRVLIGYTF. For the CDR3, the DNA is TGTGCTAGTGGCCCACCGGACAGGGTACTTATCGGCTACACCTTC.

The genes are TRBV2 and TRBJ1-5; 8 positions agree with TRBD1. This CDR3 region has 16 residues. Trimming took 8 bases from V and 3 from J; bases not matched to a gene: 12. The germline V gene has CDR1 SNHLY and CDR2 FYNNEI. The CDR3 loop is CASGLNSDRANQPQHF. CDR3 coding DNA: TGTGCCAGCGGGCTCAATTCGGACAGGGCCAATCAGCCCCAGCATTTT.

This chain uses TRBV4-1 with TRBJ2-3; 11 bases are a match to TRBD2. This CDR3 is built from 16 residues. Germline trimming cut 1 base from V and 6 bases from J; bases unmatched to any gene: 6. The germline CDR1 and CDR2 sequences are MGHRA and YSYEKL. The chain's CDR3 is CASSQASSGGRDTQYF. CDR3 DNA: TGCGCCAGCAGCCAAGCCTCTAGCGGGGGGAGGGATACGCAGTATTTT.